The next 22 T cell receptor beta chains were all read from a single sample in a study of blood T cell repertoires in COVID-19. Produced via immunoSEQ multiplex PCR; TCRdb's table is partial and in-frame only. The table lists more than 120,000 clones, around 87% of them singletons. Material for sequencing was peripheral blood. The receptors shown here come from a man aged 50 to 59 who had recovered from COVID-19.

This sequence joins TRBV6-2 or TRBV6-3 and TRBJ2-4; D is unresolved. V was clipped by 5 bases and J by 1 base, with 12 bases between them. CDR3 length: 15 amino acids. The germline gives CDR1 MNHEY, CDR2 SVGEGT. DNA of the CDR3: TGTGCCAGCAGTCAGACACCGGTCGCCAAAAACATTCAGTACTTC. Translating gives CASSQTPVAKNIQYF.

This chain joins TRBV7-7 and TRBJ1-4; D gene unclear. Trimming left V 1 base short and J 7 bases short, with 13 bases between. Germline loops: CDR1 SSHAT, CDR2 FNYEAQ (reference sequence). The CDR3 covers 15 residues. This CDR3 is CASSLGRGTREKLFF. CDR3 coding DNA: TGTGCCAGCAGCTTAGGTCGAGGTACCCGTGAAAAACTGTTTTTT.

V gene TRBV2 combines with J gene TRBJ1-1, with a tentative D call TRBD1 (6 bases). Looked up from germline, CDR1 is SNHLY and CDR2 is FYNNEI. Trimming removed 6 bases at V and 1 base at J, with 12 bases between. The CDR3 extends over 14 amino acids. The DNA of the CDR3 is TGTGCCAGCAGACGACTACAGGGGAACACTGAAGCTTTCTTT. This sequence encodes CASRRLQGNTEAFF.

The V call is TRBV9, the J call TRBJ1-1; 7 bases map to TRBD1. CDR3 length: 14 amino acids. V lost 0 bases to trimming and J lost 5 bases; unmatched junction nucleotides: 4. Germline V gives CDR1 SGDLS, CDR2 YYNGEE. In DNA form, the CDR3 reads TGTGCCAGCAGCGTAGGACAGGGACGAACTGAAGCTTTCTTT. Translating it yields CASSVGQGRTEAFF.

V and J are TRBV30 and TRBJ1-2, with 8 bases fitting TRBD1. The V segment lost 2 bases and the J segment 8 bases; nucleotides outside the gene matches: 7. CDR1 and CDR2 from the germline V gene are GTSNPN and SVGIG (reference sequence). The CDR3 has 13 residues. This chain's CDR3 is CAWSTGGFRGYTF. CDR3 nucleotide sequence: TGTGCCTGGAGTACAGGGGGATTTAGGGGCTACACCTTC.

V usage is TRBV13 and J usage is TRBJ1-1, with TRBD1 matching 8 bases. CDR1 is PRHDT, CDR2 FYEKMQ, per germline (reference sequence). Trimming at V came to 3 bases and at J to 5 bases, leaving 5 bases not matched to a gene. The CDR3 is 14 amino acids. CDR3 in amino acids: CASSFDRGNTEAFF. CDR3 sequence (DNA): TGTGCCAGCAGCTTTGACAGGGGCAATACTGAAGCTTTCTTT.

The chain employs TRBV5-4 and TRBJ2-2; 13 bases align to TRBD2. With V trimmed by 4 bases and J by 5 bases, 8 bases remained unmatched. Looked up from germline, CDR1 is SGHNT and CDR2 is YYREEE (reference sequence). This CDR3 spans 17 amino acids. CDR3 coding DNA: TGTGCCAGCAGCCTCCTCACTAGCGGGGGGGCGACCGGGGAGCTGTTTTTT. It codes for CASSLLTSGGATGELFF. Variable domain in full (rest from reference TRBV5-4 and TRBJ2-2): ETGVTQSPTHLIKTRGQQVTLRCSSQSGHNTVSWYQQALGQGPQFIFQYYREEENGRGNFPPRFSGLQFPNYSSELNVNALELDDSALYLCASSLLTSGGATGELFFGEGSRLTVL.

The count of this clone is one. The chain is built from TRBV29-1 and TRBJ2-1; tentative D call: TRBD2 (5 bases). The CDR3 loop spans 13 amino acids. Germline V gives CDR1 SQVTM, CDR2 ANQGSEA. The V end was cut by 7 bases, the J end by 7 bases, with 17 bases between. CDR3 coding DNA: TGCAGCGGGGCCGGGAACCAAGCGAATGAGCAGTTCTTC. Protein: CSGAGNQANEQFF.

The rearrangement links TRBV6-6 to TRBJ1-1; the match to TRBD1 covers 10 bases. The length of the CDR3 is 15 residues. CDR1 MNHNY and CDR2 SVGAGI come from the germline V gene (reference sequence). J lost 3 bases, V lost 5 bases, and 6 bases had no gene match. CDR3 nucleotides: TGTGCCAGCAGTGCCTCGACAGGGGGCTACACTGAAGCTTTCTTT. This codes for CASSASTGGYTEAFF.

This clone has a single count. V usage is TRBV5-1 and J usage is TRBJ2-3; perhaps TRBD1 as D (6 bases). The CDR3 spans 16 residues. From germline, CDR1 is SGHRS and CDR2 YFSETQ. Trimming took 0 bases from V and 4 from J, leaving 15 bases between them. The CDR3 nucleotides are TGCGCCAGCAGCTTGGTCCGGGATTCAGGGGCAGATACGCAGTATTTT. It translates to CASSLVRDSGADTQYF.

This clone was found once. Other DNA sequences in this specimen translate into the identical CDR3. The chain combines TRBV19 with TRBJ2-7; 11 nucleotides line up with TRBD2. V shed 5 bases and J 4 bases; nucleotides not matched to a gene: 4. The CDR3 extends over 14 amino acids. Germline CDR1 LNHDA, CDR2 SQIVND (reference sequence). CDR3 sequence reads: CASSPGTSGYEQYF. In nucleotides, the CDR3 is TGTGCCAGTAGTCCCGGGACTAGCGGTTACGAGCAGTACTTC.

The chain is built from TRBV7-2 and TRBJ1-2; D is perhaps TRBD1 (5 bases). V was cut by 3 bases and J by 6 bases, with 17 bases left in between. Germline V gene sequence: CDR1 SGHTA, CDR2 FQGNSA. The CDR3 is 15 residues long. Written as DNA, the CDR3 is TGTGCCAGCAGCTTTTTTCAAGGGGCGGCGCATGGCTACACCTTC. Encoded protein: CASSFFQGAAHGYTF.

The chain has TRBV19 and TRBJ1-2; TRBD1 might be the D (6 bases). With 2 bases removed from V and 6 bases from J, the gap between germline ends came to 16 bases. There are 15 residues in the CDR3. Germline CDR1 and CDR2: LNHDA and SQIVND (reference sequence). The CDR3 nucleotides read TGTGCCAGTAGTATAAGGCCCAGGACAGATAATGGCTACACCTTC. The encoded protein is CASSIRPRTDNGYTF. Full variable domain (outside the CDR3, taken from reference TRBV19 and TRBJ1-2): DGGITQSPKYLFRKEGQNVTLSCEQNLNHDAMYWYRQDPGQGLRLIYYSQIVNDFQKGDIAEGYSVSREKKESFPLTVTSAQKNPTAFYLCASSIRPRTDNGYTFGSGTRLTVV.

CDR3 DNA sequence: TGTGCCAGCAGCCAGACACCAGGGGTGGGCTCCTACGAGCAGTACTTC. It yields the protein CASSQTPGVGSYEQYF. V and J are TRBV3-1 (or the pseudogene TRBV3-2) and TRBJ2-7; D might be TRBD1 (6 bases). Trimming shortened V by 3 bases and J by 0 bases, and 15 bases separated the two germline ends. This CDR3 has 16 residues. CDR1 LGHDT and CDR2 YNNKEL come from the germline V gene (reference sequence).

The rearrangement links TRBV6-1 to TRBJ1-1, with a weak D call TRBD1 (5 bases). This CDR3 has 14 amino acids. Germline V CDR1 and CDR2: MNHNS, SASEGT. Trimming took off 0 bases at V and 5 bases at J, with 10 bases between the two ends. CDR3 sequence: CASSEAGGETEAFF. As DNA, the CDR3 is TGTGCCAGCAGTGAAGCGGGGGGAGAAACTGAAGCTTTCTTT.

The V and J genes are TRBV7-2 and TRBJ1-4; 9 positions agree with TRBD1. The trim removed 5 bases at V and 7 bases at J, leaving 8 bases unmatched. The CDR3 consists of 15 residues. CDR1 is SGHTA, CDR2 FQGNSA, per germline. The CDR3 region is CASSINRGHTEKLFF. CDR3 sequence (DNA): TGTGCCAGCAGCATAAACAGGGGGCATACTGAAAAACTGTTTTTT.

In regard to this clone: An end of the junction differs from the germline gene, which may be a read error. The V call is TRBV18, the J call TRBJ2-6, with 10 positions matching TRBD1. This CDR3 comprises 18 residues. Germline lookup yields CDR1 KGHSH and CDR2 LQKENI. DNA of the CDR3: TGTGCCAGCTCGCCACAGACAGGGGGCATCTCTGGGGCCAACGTCCTGACTTTC. Protein: CASSPQTGGISGANVLTF.

CDR3 protein: CASSLGPGNYEQYF. The CDR3 DNA reads as TGTGCCAGCAGCTTAGGTCCGGGGAACTACGAGCAGTACTTC. This chain links TRBV7-2 with TRBJ2-7, with D maybe TRBD2 (5 bases). The ends were cut back, 1 base at V and 3 bases at J, with 10 bases in the middle. Per germline, CDR1 SGHTA and CDR2 FQGNSA. The CDR3 has 14 amino acids.

In regard to this clone: The same CDR3 can be traced to other DNA sequences in this sample. Written as DNA, the CDR3 is TGTGCCAGCAGCGTAGCGACAGGGGGCGATGAAAAACTGTTTTTT. This gives the protein CASSVATGGDEKLFF. The V and J genes are TRBV9 and TRBJ1-4, with TRBD1 identical over 10 bases. Germline loops: CDR1 SGDLS, CDR2 YYNGEE. The CDR3 covers 15 residues. V gave up 0 bases and J gave up 6 bases; unmatched junction bases: 2.

V usage is TRBV19 and J usage is TRBJ2-1, with 10 bases that match TRBD2. Trimming at V came to 7 bases and at J to 7 bases, leaving 10 bases not matched to a gene. Germline CDR1 reads LNHDA; CDR2 reads SQIVND (reference sequence). CDR3 length equals 15 residues. Here the CDR3 DNA reads TGTGCCAGTACAATAGCGGGGGGCCTAGGGAATGAGCAGTTCTTC. It encodes CASTIAGGLGNEQFF. The whole variable domain, filled in from reference TRBV19 and TRBJ2-1, reads DGGITQSPKYLFRKEGQNVTLSCEQNLNHDAMYWYRQDPGQGLRLIYYSQIVNDFQKGDIAEGYSVSREKKESFPLTVTSAQKNPTAFYLCASTIAGGLGNEQFFGPGTRLTVL.

This clone was detected only a few times. J is TRBJ1-2 and V is TRBV12-3 or TRBV12-4; 10 bases align to TRBD1. The CDR3 has 13 amino acids. V lost 6 bases to trimming and J lost 4 bases; unmatched junction nucleotides: 2. The CDR3: CASSRTGGYGYTF. CDR3 DNA sequence: TGTGCCAGCAGCCGGACAGGGGGCTATGGCTACACCTTC.

The chain couples TRBV6-2 or TRBV6-3 to TRBJ1-1; weak D call: TRBD1 (5 bases). This CDR3 has 13 amino acids. V lost 8 bases and J 4 bases, leaving 14 bases between the germline ends. Germline V gene data show CDR1 as MNHEY and CDR2 as SVGEGT. CDR3 in amino acids: CASDYLGGTEAFF. The CDR3 region has the DNA TGTGCCAGCGATTACTTGGGGGGCACTGAAGCTTTCTTT.